One T cell receptor (beta chain) is described in this entry. This clonotype was seen many times. The antigen it recognizes is unknown. Per-base quality was not reported, and no clone a single base away is much larger than it. These data belong to a study of T cells in Graves' hyperthyroidism and ophthalmopathy (dated by TCRdb to the late 2010s). A note on the overall study: Peripheral blood was collected at initial diagnosis, before any treatment. To identify distinguishing TCR V-J signatures, a discovery cohort of around 100 patients was used, comprising 40 to 45 with Graves' ophthalmopathy and around 57 with stable Graves' hyperthyroidism. Prospective prediction of ophthalmopathy was tested in an independent validation cohort of under 20 hyperthyroidism patients and 17 patients who later progressed to ophthalmopathy. The approximately 100 discovery patients were randomly divided into training and test sets at a 7:3 ratio. Thyroid tissue and blood T-cell repertoires from six Graves' hyperthyroidism patients were also compared in the study. After blood sampling, hyperthyroidism patients were treated with methimazole at a starting dose of 30 mg daily, and ophthalmopathy patients were treated with high-dose intravenous methylprednisolone. According to the paper, TCR Vbeta CDR3 sequencing was carried out on about 140 peripheral blood samples, which came from under 50 ophthalmopathy, under 85 hyperthyroidism and about 17 progressor patients.

The TCR beta CDR3 regions were amplified from RNA transcripts. The first round of RT-PCR for the TCR CDR3 was performed with the HTBI primer set and the Qiagen OneStep RT-PCR kit. The libraries were constructed in a second round of multiplex PCR and then size-selected and purified. Libraries were sequenced paired-end with 100 bp reads on an Illumina HiSeq2000. The original methods were these. SOAPnuke was used to process the raw data, removing reads that contained adapters or uncalled bases, had a mean Phred below 15, or lacked an exact match to the constant primer or identifier. High-quality paired reads were merged with COPE v1.2.5, and unique nucleotide sequences were defined as clonotypes. Clonotypes were aligned to IMGT TRBV, TRBD and TRBJ reference segments using MiTCR v1.1. The analysis was restricted to V-J combinations with a frequency above 0.0001, which together covered 99.2% of the repertoires. The TCS score was defined as F50 (clonal expansion) divided by E x V (chaos), with BLOSUM62-based TCRdist calculated between CDR3 peptides within each V-J. Welch's t-statistics and random forest reduced fewer than 550 V-J features to 13, which were used in a naive Bayes classifier (R e1071). TCRdb trimmed public reads at Q25 via fastp, called clones via MiXCR and kept in-frame beta chains. Identical CDR3 proteins give one entry, which carries the most common genes and DNA. The authors' filters were not applied to this entry. The sample has 370,000 or so distinct CDR3 sequences on record, more than 15% of them singletons. Together, the top ten hold 28% of the sample.

Hyperthyroidism patients were newly diagnosed, had a disease duration of under 2 months, and were aged 18 to 65 years. The study excluded patients with uncontrolled infections, other autoimmune diseases, pregnancy or lactation. Clinical symptoms, serum thyroxine and TRAb, thyroid ultrasound, and orbital computed tomography formed the basis for the diagnoses. Blood from progressor patients was collected at the time of first diagnosis with hyperthyroidism, before any ophthalmopathy symptoms had appeared. PBMCs were separated from under 11 ml of fresh peripheral blood using Ficoll-Paque density gradient centrifugation. Progressor patients were first diagnosed with Graves' hyperthyroidism and then developed ophthalmopathy during follow-up. Total RNA was extracted using Trizol reagent, and RNA quality was assessed on an Agilent 2100 Bioanalyzer. Beyond this particular receptor, the publication reports: Sample size was not statistically predetermined, and blinding of investigators to group allocation was not performed. Most expanded thyroid clonotypes (frequency above 0.001) were also detected in blood, suggesting blood repertoires may reflect thyroid immune responses. In validation, progression to ophthalmopathy was predicted by the model with roughly 69% sensitivity and 72.22% specificity, a median of roughly six months before onset. A 13 V-J signature model separated ophthalmopathy from stable hyperthyroidism, with 87.88% sensitivity and just under 84% specificity in cross-validation and 80%/75% in testing.

V loses 4 bases of germline sequence and J loses 0 bases, and the interval between the two ends is 10 bases. As encoded in the germline V gene, CDR1 is SQVTM while CDR2 is ANQGSEA. From cysteine to phenylalanine, the CDR3 is 14 amino acids long. The CDR3 DNA has 42 bases and is translated from base 1. The receptor's source is a young woman with Graves' hyperthyroidism that later progressed to Graves' ophthalmopathy. The sequenced material came from blood. The chain was built from TRBV29-1 and TRBJ1-5; the D gene is possibly TRBD1, with 6 bases matching. The CDR3 corresponds to CSVGYRASNQPQHF. The nucleotide sequence is TGCAGCGTTGGGTACAGGGCTAGCAATCAGCCCCAGCATTTT.